This T cell receptor (beta chain) derives from a study of cytomegalovirus exposure and HLA in healthy donors. Study overall: Earlier findings included some 120 million unique TCR beta sequences obtained from about 180 million T cells. In an early release, HLA-typed donors contributed tens of millions of unique TCR sequences.

This clone was detected a few times. What it binds is not known. This CDR3 is also generated by other DNA sequences in the sample. Study-wide results and limits: By a later analysis, the bulk of CMV-associated TCR beta chains appeared HLA-restricted. Later analysis demonstrated an association between a missense DCLRE1C variant and TCR beta V- and J-gene trimming.

Both 60 Vbeta primers and 13 Jbeta primers went into the PCR. Sequenced by immunoSEQ multiplex PCR; TCRdb stores in-frame clones only, minus some. The sample carries about 50,000 clones, 72% recorded once. V dropped 4 bases and J dropped 2 bases, with 9 bases sitting between them. Germline CDR1 reads SQVTM; CDR2 reads ANQGSEA. The CDR3 runs to 12 residues. The sequenced material came from PBMCs. The clonotype comes from a woman between 45 and 60 years old in good health and CMV-seronegative. This rearrangement joins TRBV29-1 to TRBJ2-7; a weak D match, TRBD2 (5 bases). CDR3 nucleotide sequence: TGCAGCGTTGGAGGAGGAGCCTACGAGCAGTACTTC. Translating gives CSVGGGAYEQYF.